The T cell receptor (beta chain) described here comes from a study of graft-versus-host responses after intestinal transplantation (dated by TCRdb to about 2021). In terms of the full investigation: Recipients received multivisceral, liver-intestinal, or isolated intestinal transplants. A peak of at least 4% donor T cells among recipient peripheral blood mononuclear cells was the definition used for donor T cell macrochimerism. All recipients received anti-thymocyte globulin induction followed by maintenance tacrolimus and steroids for 3 to 4 years. The cohort enrolled approximately 24 intestinal transplant recipients including one retransplant, and 3 patients lacking pretransplant specimens were excluded. After intestinal transplantation, graft-versus-host and host-versus-graft alloreactive T cell clones were followed in the graft, circulation and bone marrow using bulk TCR-beta CDR3 sequencing. Rather than being sequenced by the commercial service, samples from three later patients were sequenced in-house on an Illumina MiSeq and processed with MiXCR. To identify alloreactive clones, pre-transplant mixed lymphocyte reaction products were sequenced and then compared with unstimulated pre-transplant donor and recipient T cells.

Inclusive of the bounding cysteine and phenylalanine, the CDR3 is 14 residues long. The read is trimmed to its CDR3 DNA, 42 bases read in frame from base 1. For CDR1 and CDR2, the germline V gene lists SQVTM and ANQGSEA. From V the trimming removes 4 bases and from J it removes 5 bases, while the gene matches leave 5 bases of the junction unaccounted for. Results the study describes overall, beyond this receptor: Early after transplant, declines in HvG clones were associated with peak levels of circulating GvH clones. GvH clones were found in recipient bone marrow, and some of the GvH clones appeared earlier in ileal mucosa or blood, which is consistent with an intestinal mucosal origin. The conclusions were limited by the relatively low number and heterogeneity of the intestinal transplant patients. Patients with donor T cell macrochimerism had high GvH to HvG T cell clonal ratios in their allografts.

Library generation was performed with the immunoSEQ multiplex PCR assay. For most patients, genomic DNA was isolated using the Qiagen DNeasy Blood and Tissue Kit and was shipped frozen to Adaptive Biotechnologies for TCR sequencing. For most patients, genomic DNA was subjected to high-throughput TCR-beta CDR3 sequencing by Adaptive Biotechnologies. The study's own analysis went as follows. TCR sequencing data were retrieved from Adaptive's ImmunoSEQ software for 15 to 20 patients, whereas a few other patients were processed with MiXCR and VDJtools. To correct CD4 versus CD8 sorting errors, sequences present in both subsets at a frequency ratio below 5:1 were removed. CDR3 nucleotide sequences shared between donor and recipient were removed because their origin could not be assigned. To be classed as alloreactive, a clone needed at least 2-fold expansion over unstimulated cells and a minimum CFSE-low frequency of 0.002% (template counts) or 0.001% (read counts). A clone was considered mappable if detected in the sequenced pre-transplant spleen, lymph node, or MLR CFSE-low populations of the donor or recipient. Cumulative frequency of alloreactive clones was calculated as a percentage of all sequences weighted by copy number. Imported from immuneACCESS, the table was reduced by TCRdb to in-frame sequences with V and J called. These copies leave out some clones; in studies compared against another copy, an unresolved V gene accounts for under half, and the cause of the remainder is not known. V and J calls and clone size are as listed in that table; D and trimming were resolved from the DNA. This sample has approximately 49,000 clones in its table, and around 90% of those were observed once. In total, the top ten clones hold 0.62% of the sample.

What this sample's time point label stands for: cells obtained before transplantation from donor or recipient. CD3+CD4+ and CD3+CD8+ populations were FACS-sorted from unstimulated pre-transplant donor and recipient cells taken from spleen or lymph nodes. This clone came up once. Its antigen has not been determined. The record has no base qualities; no much larger clone is one base away. The chain is made from TRBV29-1 and TRBJ2-1, and 10 junctional nucleotides match TRBD1. The receptor comes from a human donor who was the organ donor for an intestinal transplant. This material consisted of unstimulated CD4+ T cells sorted from spleen or lymph node cells, taken before transplant. The CDR3 in this case is CSVGWTGGNNEQFF. In nucleotides, the sequence is TGCAGCGTTGGCTGGACAGGGGGGAACAATGAGCAGTTCTTC.